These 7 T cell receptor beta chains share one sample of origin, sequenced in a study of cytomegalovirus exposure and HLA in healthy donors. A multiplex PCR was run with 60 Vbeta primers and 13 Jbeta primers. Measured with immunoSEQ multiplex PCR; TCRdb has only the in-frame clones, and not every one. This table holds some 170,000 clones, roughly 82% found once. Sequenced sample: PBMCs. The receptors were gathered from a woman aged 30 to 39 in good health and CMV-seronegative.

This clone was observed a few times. The CDR3: CASSQTPGQGAYEQYF. CDR3 bases: TGCGCCAGCAGCCAAACCCCGGGACAGGGGGCTTACGAGCAGTACTTC. The genes are TRBV4-1 and TRBJ2-7, with 12 bases identical to TRBD1. This CDR3 comprises 16 residues. Germline V gene sequence: CDR1 MGHRA, CDR2 YSYEKL. With V trimmed by 2 bases and J by 4 bases, 6 bases remained unmatched.

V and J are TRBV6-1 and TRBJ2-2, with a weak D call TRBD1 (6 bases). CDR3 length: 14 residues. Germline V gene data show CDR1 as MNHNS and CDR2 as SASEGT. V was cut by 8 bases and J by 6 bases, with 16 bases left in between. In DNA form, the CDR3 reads TGTGCCAGCGCAGGCCAGGGGTTTGCCGGGGAGCTGTTTTTT. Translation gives CASAGQGFAGELFF.

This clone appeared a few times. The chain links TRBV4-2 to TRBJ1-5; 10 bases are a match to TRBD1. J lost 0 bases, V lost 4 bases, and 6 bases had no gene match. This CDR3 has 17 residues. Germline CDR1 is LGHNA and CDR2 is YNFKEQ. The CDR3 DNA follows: TGTGCCAGCAGCCTAGGACAGGGGGGGTATAGCAATCAGCCCCAGCATTTT. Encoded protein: CASSLGQGGYSNQPQHF.

The CDR3 protein is CASRLGSGTGELFF. The CDR3 DNA is TGTGCCAGCAGATTGGGGAGCGGTACCGGGGAGCTGTTTTTT. The chain has TRBV7-6 and TRBJ2-2; D possibly corresponds to TRBD2 (5 bases). This CDR3 contains 14 residues. The germline V gene encodes CDR1 SGHVS and CDR2 FNYEAQ. The V and J ends lost 6 bases and 5 bases respectively, with 13 bases between them.

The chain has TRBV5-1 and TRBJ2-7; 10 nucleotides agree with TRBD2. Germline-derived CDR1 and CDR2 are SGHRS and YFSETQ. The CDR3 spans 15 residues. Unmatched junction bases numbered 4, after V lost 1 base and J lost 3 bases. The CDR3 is CASSLTSGAIYEQYF. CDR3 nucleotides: TGCGCCAGCAGCTTGACTAGCGGGGCGATCTACGAGCAGTACTTC.

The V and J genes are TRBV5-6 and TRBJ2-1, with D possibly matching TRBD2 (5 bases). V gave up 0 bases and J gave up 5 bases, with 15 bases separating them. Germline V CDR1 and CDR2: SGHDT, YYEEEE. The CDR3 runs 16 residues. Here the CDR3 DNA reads TGTGCCAGCAGCTTGGAGGCCAGCGGCATAAACAATGAGCAGTTCTTC. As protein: CASSLEASGINNEQFF.

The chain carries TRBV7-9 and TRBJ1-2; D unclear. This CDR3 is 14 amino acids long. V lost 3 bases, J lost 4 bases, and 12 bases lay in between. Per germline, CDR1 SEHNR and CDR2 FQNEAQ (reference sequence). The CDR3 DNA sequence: TGTGCCAGCAGCTTTGAAATGGCCGTCTATGGCTACACCTTC. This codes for CASSFEMAVYGYTF.